The TCR beta chain under discussion was sequenced for a study of HIV-infected patients and healthy controls. Remarks on this clonotype: What it recognizes is unknown.

All unsorted peripheral T cells were captured because whole blood was used without fractionation. Germline CDR1 and CDR2: MNHEY and SVGAGI. The CDR3 sequence is 15 residues long. V lost 0 bases, J lost 6 bases, and 13 bases lay in between. Whole-study findings and limits: HIV-associated CDR3 frequencies dropped significantly during therapy; CMV-associated ones, mostly rising, changed nonsignificantly. In healthy controls, MAIT alpha CDR3s were common; in HIV+ repertoires, severely depleted.

Alpha and beta constant-region primers primed reverse transcription of around 500 ng RNA. Separate chain-specific third strand synthesis with multiplexing indices produced the alpha and beta libraries. The library had 12-nucleotide molecular identifiers formed by two random hexamers joined together. TCRdb reanalysed the 5' RACE reads using MiXCR and keeps one entry per CDR3 protein. The table lists more than 15,000 distinct CDR3 sequences, about 8.2% of them singletons, with 6.5% in the top ten. The rearrangement links TRBV6-5 to TRBJ2-3, with a weak D call TRBD1 (6 bases). Sequencing was carried out using blood. This sequence originates from an adult in good health. In DNA, the CDR3 is TGTGCCAGCAGTTACTCATCAACAGGGCGGGATACGCAGTATTTT. This encodes CASSYSSTGRDTQYF.